This T cell receptor beta chain is drawn from a study of cytomegalovirus exposure and HLA in healthy donors. The CDR3 sequence is 18 residues long. Germline V gene sequence: CDR1 SEHNR, CDR2 FQNEAQ (reference sequence). V gave up 0 bases and J gave up 2 bases; unmatched junction bases: 6. The study ran its PCR with 60 Vbeta and 13 Jbeta primers. This table comes from immunoSEQ multiplex PCR, and its TCRdb copy is limited to in-frame clones, with some not included. The top ten clones hold about 3% of a sample with under 150,000 clones, about 73% of them seen once. The sequence came from a middle-aged man in good health and CMV-seropositive. The chain uses TRBV7-9 and TRBJ2-3, with 12 bases identical to TRBD2. Sequencing was carried out using PBMCs. CDR3 nucleotides: TGTGCCAGCAGCTTAGCGCAGACTAGCGGGAGTACCACAGATACGCAGTATTTT. As protein: CASSLAQTSGSTTDTQYF.